The subject of this entry is one TCR beta chain. The antigen this receptor binds is unknown. Base-call qualities are not available, and no considerably larger clone is one nucleotide away. This record belongs to a study of Ad26.COV2.S vaccination and SARS-CoV-2 variants (dated by TCRdb to the early 2020s). Regarding the research as a whole: Donors in the vaccine arm were drawn from COV1001, a multicentre, randomized, double-blind, placebo-controlled phase I-IIa trial testing Ad26.COV2.S in healthy adults. Ad26.COV2.S was administered intramuscularly at 5 x 10^10 or 1 x 10^11 viral particles, either as a single shot or as two shots given 56 days apart. TCRbeta repertoire sequencing was used to assess the specificity and breadth of SARS-CoV-2-reactive T cell receptors after Ad26.COV2.S vaccination. The TCR-sequenced set comprised approximately 32 samples: approximately 20 Ad26.COV2.S vaccine recipients, 5 placebo recipients and 8 SARS-CoV-2 convalescent individuals. Investigators remained blinded to trial group allocation during experiments and outcome assessment. Participants in the trial were split at random into five groups of five each, receiving low-dose or high-dose Ad26.COV2.S once or twice, or else placebo on both occasions.

TCRbeta CDR3 regions were sequenced with the immunoSEQ Assay. After extraction, genomic DNA underwent amplification by bias-controlled multiplex PCR, followed by high-throughput sequencing. As for how the authors treated the data: To quantify the absolute abundance of every unique TCRbeta CDR3 region, sequences were collapsed and filtered. Usable DNA was measured by amplifying reference genes present in all nucleated cells, and TCRbeta template counts were normalized to that usable DNA to estimate T cell fraction. Repertoire TCRs were annotated as SARS-CoV-2-specific by exact matching of V gene, CDR3 amino acid sequence and J gene to a known reactive TCR set. The reference SARS-CoV-2 TCR set came from MIRA and was filtered for enrichment in COVID-19-positive ImmuneCODE repertoires, removing public or cross-reactive TCRs. Drawing on the MIRA antigens, annotated TCRs were analysed further at the level of specific ORF or position within ORF. Depth was the summed frequency of annotated unique rearrangements, while breadth was defined as annotated unique rearrangements over total unique productive rearrangements. TCR breadth was compared between groups using two-sided Wilcoxon rank-sum tests. TCRdb carries this immuneACCESS record with in-frame sequences only. Its versions omit some clonotypes, under half of them owing to an unresolved V gene in the studies checked, with the rest unexplained. D and trimming were read from the DNA, whereas the V and J calls and clone size are those reported in that table. Here the sample has some 520,000 clones; around 90% occur a single time. 10% to 15% of the sample comes from the top ten.

The treatment or condition label on this specimen signifies: about 20 received Ad26.COV2.S at low or high dose, single or two shots; about 5 received placebo; per-sample allocation not given. Repertoires of vaccine and placebo recipients were sequenced from samples collected on day 63 after the first injection. In Cohort 1b, around 23 adults aged 18-55 years were enrolled at a single site in Boston, USA, between 29 July and 7 August 2020. Ad26.COV2.S consisted of a replication-incompetent adenovirus type 26 vector by which a prefusion-stabilized SARS-CoV-2 spike protein from the original Wuhan strain was expressed. Beyond this particular receptor, the publication reports: Higher spike-specific TCR breadth was observed in Ad26.COV2.S recipients than in placebo recipients (P = 0.0014). The authors noted that total T cell responses may have been underestimated by the TCR breadth and depth analyses. Comparable non-spike TCR breadth was observed between vaccine and placebo recipients, consistent with only spike being contained in the vaccine. The study was not powered for comparison of responses between vaccine doses or regimens. After vaccination, substantial breadth of spike-specific CD8+ and CD4+ T cell responses was reported.

Source: peripheral blood, taken in a trial of Ad26.COV2.S vaccine versus placebo. The sequence came from a person aged 18-65 years who received the Ad26.COV2.S COVID-19 vaccine or a placebo.

The encoded CDR3 is CASSLSSAEAFF. At the DNA level, the sequence is TGTGCCAGCAGCTTAAGTTCGGCTGAAGCTTTCTTT. The chain was built from TRBV7-9 and TRBJ1-1, with the D gene not confidently named. Trimming at the junction amounts to 2 bases on V and 6 bases on J, and the germline ends lie 7 bases apart. From its cysteine to its phenylalanine, the CDR3 spans 12 amino acids. The read is trimmed to its CDR3 DNA, 36 bases read in frame from base 1. The germline V gene (reference sequence) specifies SEHNR as CDR1 and FQNEAQ as CDR2.